This section outlines one TCR beta chain sequence together with its context. The antigen is unknown. Its ends do not fully match the called genes, so a read error is possible. This specimen comes from a study of blood T cells in healthy people across ages. Study-wide context: When template switching was applied, about one barcoded beta molecule was captured per two T cells.

CDR3 length: 14 residues. CDR1 ENHRY and CDR2 SYGVKD come from the germline V gene. The authors ran a second PCR of about 7 to 11 cycles using a sample-barcoded 5' primer and a J-beta primer mix. TCRdb itself ran the 5' RACE reads through MiXCR, one entry per CDR3 protein. The sample includes roughly 570,000 distinct CDR3 sequences, roughly a quarter of them seen just once. Every donor contributed about 10 milliliters of peripheral blood by blood draw. The study, taken as a whole, reports: Roughly linear declines in TCR beta diversity per million T cells occurred with age. CMV status of donors was unknown, possibly confounding expanded clonotype changes.

Sequencing was done on a sample of blood. The source of this sequence is a woman between 65 and 79 years old in good health. The chain has TRBV10-3 and TRBJ2-3; TRBD2 might be the D (5 bases). The CDR3 DNA reads as TGCGCCATCAGTGGGGAGCAGAATACAGATACGCAGTATTTT. It codes for CAISGEQNTDTQYF.